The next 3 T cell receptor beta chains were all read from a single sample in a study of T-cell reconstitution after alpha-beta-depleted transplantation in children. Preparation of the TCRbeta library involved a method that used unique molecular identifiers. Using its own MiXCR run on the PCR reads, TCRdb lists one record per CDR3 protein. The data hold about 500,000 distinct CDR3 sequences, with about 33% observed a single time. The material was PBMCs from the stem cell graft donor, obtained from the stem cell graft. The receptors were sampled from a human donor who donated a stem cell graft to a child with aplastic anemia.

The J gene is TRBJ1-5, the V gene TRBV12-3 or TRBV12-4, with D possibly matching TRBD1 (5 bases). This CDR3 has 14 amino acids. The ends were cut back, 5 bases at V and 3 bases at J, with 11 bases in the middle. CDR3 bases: TGTGCCAGCAGTGGCAAGGGGACCAATCAGCCCCAGCATTTT. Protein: CASSGKGTNQPQHF.

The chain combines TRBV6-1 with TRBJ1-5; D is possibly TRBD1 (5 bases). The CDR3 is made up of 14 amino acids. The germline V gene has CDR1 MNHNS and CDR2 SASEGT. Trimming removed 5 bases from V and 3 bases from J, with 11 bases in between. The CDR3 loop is CASSRGGDNQPQHF. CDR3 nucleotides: TGTGCCAGCAGTAGGGGAGGGGACAATCAGCCCCAGCATTTT.

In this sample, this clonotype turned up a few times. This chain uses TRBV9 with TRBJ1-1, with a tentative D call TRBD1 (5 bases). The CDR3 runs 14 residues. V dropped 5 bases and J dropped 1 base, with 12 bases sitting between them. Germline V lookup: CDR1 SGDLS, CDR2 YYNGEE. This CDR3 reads CASSLIGQNTEAFF. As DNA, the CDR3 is TGTGCCAGCAGTCTTATAGGACAGAACACTGAAGCTTTCTTT.